What follows are 5 T cell receptor beta chains derived from one specimen sequenced in a study of blood T cell repertoires in COVID-19. Generated by immunoSEQ multiplex PCR, the TCRdb table keeps only in-frame clones and is missing some. The sample consists of hundreds of thousands of clones, roughly 90% of them appearing once. Sequencing input: PBMCs or T cells enriched from blood (not recorded which). The source of these receptors is a woman between 18 and 29 years old with acute COVID-19.

The chain recombines TRBV6-4 with TRBJ2-2, with a tentative D call TRBD1 (6 bases). CDR1 is MRHNA, CDR2 SNTAGT, per germline. V dropped 3 bases and J dropped 5 bases, with 10 bases sitting between them. The CDR3 runs to 14 residues. CDR3 sequence reads: CASSEDSWTGELFF. For the CDR3, the DNA is TGTGCCAGCAGTGAGGACAGTTGGACCGGGGAGCTGTTTTTT.

The CDR3 spells CASSLGTFKETQYF. The CDR3 DNA reads TGTGCCAGCAGTTTGGGGACTTTCAAAGAGACCCAGTACTTC. The V and J genes are TRBV28 and TRBJ2-5; possible D gene TRBD2, 6 bases. This CDR3 is 14 amino acids long. Trimming shortened V by 3 bases and J by 3 bases, and 11 bases separated the two germline ends. The germline gives CDR1 MDHEN, CDR2 SYDVKM.

The rearrangement links TRBV9 to TRBJ2-2; 9 nucleotides line up with TRBD2. There are 17 residues in the CDR3. Germline CDR1 SGDLS, CDR2 YYNGEE. The J segment lost 4 bases and the V segment lost 4 bases, leaving 11 bases of the junction unmatched. The CDR3: CASSSWGLAGSTGELFF. CDR3 nucleotides: TGTGCCAGCAGCTCCTGGGGACTAGCAGGGAGCACCGGGGAGCTGTTTTTT.

The rearrangement links TRBV3-1 (or the pseudogene TRBV3-2) to TRBJ2-5, with D tentatively TRBD1 (6 bases). CDR3 size: 16 residues. In germline, CDR1 is LGHDT, CDR2 YNNKEL (reference sequence). The germline V and J ends were trimmed by 4 bases and 7 bases, with 22 bases remaining between them. CDR3 residues: CASSPPSGAWVGTQYF. The CDR3 DNA is TGTGCCAGCAGCCCCCCATCAGGGGCCTGGGTGGGGACCCAGTACTTC.

This clone was detected only a few times. Other DNA sequences in this specimen translate into the identical CDR3. The rearrangement joins TRBV29-1 to TRBJ1-2, with a weak D call TRBD1 (5 bases). V was clipped by 6 bases and J by 6 bases, with 14 bases between them. The CDR3 runs 12 residues. CDR1 is SQVTM and CDR2 is ANQGSEA in the germline V gene. CDR3 DNA: TGCAGCGTGGCGGGACTGAGGGATGGCTACACCTTC. This encodes CSVAGLRDGYTF.